This entry lists 12 T cell receptor beta chains sequenced from one sample in a study of cytomegalovirus exposure and HLA in healthy donors. In the PCR, 60 Vbeta and 13 Jbeta primers were used. Libraries were prepared by immunoSEQ multiplex PCR; TCRdb keeps only in-frame clonotypes and omits some of them. Of some 150,000 clones detected, 82% appear once; the ten largest clones hold more than 6.5%. The sample consisted of PBMCs. Receptor source: a woman aged 45-65 years in good health and CMV-seropositive.

The genes are TRBV4-3 and TRBJ1-4; maybe TRBD1 (6 bases). The CDR3 contains 15 residues. Germline V gives CDR1 LGHNA, CDR2 YSLEER. V gave up 5 bases and J gave up 4 bases, with 14 bases separating them. In DNA form, the CDR3 reads TGCGCCAGCAGCTCTCACAGGGCGGGTAATGAAAAACTGTTTTTT. Translated: CASSSHRAGNEKLFF.

This clone has only a few counts. The V call is TRBV19, the J call TRBJ1-5; 7 nucleotides match TRBD1. This CDR3 spans 16 amino acids. V dropped 10 bases and J dropped 0; count of bases not matched to a gene: 12. Germline V gene sequence: CDR1 LNHDA, CDR2 SQIVND (reference sequence). CDR3 nucleotides: TGTGCCACAAAACAGGGGAGATTGTATAGCAATCAGCCCCAGCATTTT. Its translation is CATKQGRLYSNQPQHF.

The V and J genes are TRBV2 and TRBJ1-2; 7 bases fit TRBD1. V was pared by 5 bases and J by 7 bases, with 7 bases of the junction left unmatched. CDR3 length: 13 residues. CDR1 and CDR2 (germline): SNHLY, FYNNEI. The CDR3 spells CASSNRGEGGYTF. CDR3 nucleotides: TGTGCCAGCAGTAACAGGGGAGAAGGTGGCTACACCTTC.

The rearrangement joins TRBV11-2 to TRBJ1-1; TRBD1 matches 8 bases. The CDR3 spans 15 residues. Trimming took 5 bases from V and 5 from J; bases not matched to a gene: 10. CDR1 SGHAT and CDR2 FQNNGV come from the germline V gene. In DNA form, the CDR3 reads TGTGCCAGCAGCCTCTCAGGGGGCCGGGGAACTGAAGCTTTCTTT. Encoded protein: CASSLSGGRGTEAFF.

This rearrangement joins TRBV5-1 to TRBJ2-7; possibly TRBD2 for D (6 bases). From germline, CDR1 is SGHRS and CDR2 YFSETQ. This CDR3 comprises 15 residues. Trimming stripped 0 bases from V and 3 bases from J, with 13 bases between. In DNA form, the CDR3 reads TGCGCCAGCAGCTTGGCCGGGGGAGAGGGCTACGAGCAGTACTTC. Amino acids: CASSLAGGEGYEQYF.

The chain employs TRBV2 and TRBJ1-6; 11 nucleotides agree with TRBD1. With V trimmed by 4 bases and J by 9 bases, 8 bases remained unmatched. The CDR3 length is 16 residues. The germline V gene encodes CDR1 SNHLY and CDR2 FYNNEI. The CDR3 DNA reads as TGTGCCAGCAGTGGAGGGACAGGGGGGCCGGGTTCACCCCTCCACTTT. Protein sequence: CASSGGTGGPGSPLHF.

The V gene is TRBV2, the J gene TRBJ1-6; TRBD1 is a possible D gene (5 bases). CDR3 length equals 17 residues. V was cut by 3 bases and J by 0 bases, with 12 bases left in between. The germline CDR1 and CDR2 sequences are SNHLY and FYNNEI. The CDR3 DNA reads TGTGCCAGCAGTGAGGGGGAGGGGAGCTCCTATAATTCACCCCTCCACTTT. Its translation: CASSEGEGSSYNSPLHF.

The gene calls are TRBV5-6 and TRBJ2-1; D might be TRBD1 (6 bases). Germline lookup yields CDR1 SGHDT and CDR2 YYEEEE. V gave up 0 bases and J gave up 2 bases, with 18 bases separating them. The CDR3 runs to 18 residues. CDR3 loop: CASSLVGDGDTAYNEQFF. In nucleotides, the CDR3 is TGTGCCAGCAGCTTGGTGGGGGATGGGGACACCGCCTACAATGAGCAGTTCTTC.

The chain uses TRBV6-1 and TRBJ1-2; D might be TRBD1 (6 bases). Trimming shortened V by 3 bases and J by 4 bases, and 12 bases separated the two germline ends. There are 14 residues in the CDR3. CDR1 and CDR2 from the germline V gene are MNHNS and SASEGT. CDR3 protein: CASSEGDTFYGYTF. Here the CDR3 DNA reads TGTGCCAGCAGTGAGGGGGACACCTTCTATGGCTACACCTTC.

V and J are TRBV5-1 and TRBJ1-6; D may be TRBD1 (6 bases). V shed 7 bases and J shed 3 bases, with 8 bases lying between them. Germline values: CDR1 SGHRS, CDR2 YFSETQ. The CDR3 contains 13 residues. The CDR3 region has the DNA TGCGCCAGCTCCAGGGGCTATAATTCACCCCTCCACTTT. Its translation: CASSRGYNSPLHF.

This chain connects TRBV6-6 to TRBJ2-7, with TRBD2 as a possible D gene (7 bases). The CDR3 is 14 amino acids. Germline CDR1 MNHNY, CDR2 SVGAGI (reference sequence). The V gene lost 8 bases and the J gene lost 4 bases, with 18 bases spanning the gap. The CDR3 DNA sequence: TGTGCCAGCTTGGGGGGGCCGTTATTATACGAGCAGTACTTC. Translating it yields CASLGGPLLYEQYF.

This sequence joins TRBV4-2 and TRBJ2-3; D is uncertain. Germline V gives CDR1 LGHNA, CDR2 YNFKEQ. The V end lost 0 bases, the J end lost 2 bases, and 3 bases lay between the germline ends. This CDR3 is 13 amino acids long. In DNA, the CDR3 is TGTGCCAGCAGCCAAGATCACACAGATACGCAGTATTTT. It specifies CASSQDHTDTQYF.